These T cell receptor beta chains were read from a single sample in a study of cytomegalovirus exposure and HLA in healthy donors. Repertoires were generated with immunoSEQ multiplex PCR, while TCRdb's copy carries only in-frame clones and drops some. The sample records some 130,000 clones, more than 60% being singletons. Sequences were obtained from PBMCs. These TCRs come from a woman aged 40 to 50 in good health and CMV-seronegative. Both conserved end residues are part of each CDR3. The D gene is left open where the match is weak. Size values are once, few and many counts, or a class for expanded clones, and some rows have none.

once	TRBV7-3	TRBJ2-3	-	TGTGCCAGCAGCTCTAGCGTGTCTAGCACAGATACGCAGTATTTT	CASSSSVSSTDTQYF
few	TRBV7-8	TRBJ2-1	-	TGTGCCAGCAGCTTGGTCAGCGACAATGAGCAGTTCTTC	CASSLVSDNEQFF
-	TRBV9	TRBJ1-1	-	TGTGCCAGCAGCTCGGGACACCCGAACACTGAAGCTTTCTTT	CASSSGHPNTEAFF
-	TRBV7-8	TRBJ2-3	TRBD2	TGTGCCACTCGGGGGGGGACCCCAGATACGCAGTATTTT	CATRGGTPDTQYF
-	TRBV5-1	TRBJ2-7	-	TGCGCCAGCAGCTTGGCCACGGGGGGCTCCGACGAGCAGTACTTC	CASSLATGGSDEQYF
few	TRBV6-5	TRBJ2-2	TRBD1	TGTGCCAGCAGTTACTCGCTGGGACAGGGGACCGGGGAGCTGTTTTTT	CASSYSLGQGTGELFF
once	TRBV28	TRBJ2-2	TRBD2	TGTGCCAGCGAACCTCCGGGACTAGCGACTACCGGGGAGCTGTTTTTT	CASEPPGLATTGELFF
once	TRBV27	TRBJ2-2	TRBD1	TGTGCCAGCAGGGGACAGGGGCCCCCCGGGGAGCTGTTTTTT	CASRGQGPPGELFF
-	TRBV5-6	TRBJ2-5	TRBD2	TGTGCCAGCAGCGTTGCTTGGGGGAGCGGGAGACAGACCCAGTACTTC	CASSVAWGSGRQTQYF
-	TRBV4-1	TRBJ2-7	TRBD1	TGCGCCAGCAGCCAAGAACCGTCGGGACAGCCCTACTCCTACGAGCAGTACTTC	CASSQEPSGQPYSYEQYF
-	TRBV6-4	TRBJ2-3	TRBD2	TGTGCCAGCAGTGAGGGACTAGCGGGGGGCCAGGACCATACGCAGTATTTT	CASSEGLAGGQDHTQYF
-	TRBV10-3	TRBJ2-7	-	TGTGCCATCAGCCCCTCGCAGGGTGAGCAGTACTTC	CAISPSQGEQYF
-	TRBV13	TRBJ2-7	-	TGTGCCAGCAGCTTGACCCCCGGGAGCGGTGAGCAGTACTTC	CASSLTPGSGEQYF
-	TRBV29-1	TRBJ1-1	TRBD1	TGCAGCGTTGGACGTAACAGGGGTGGGACTGAAGCTTTCTTT	CSVGRNRGGTEAFF
-	TRBV6-5	TRBJ2-1	TRBD1	TGTGCCAGCAGTTATTCACAGGGGGCGGAGTTCAATGAGCAGTTCTTC	CASSYSQGAEFNEQFF
-	TRBV6-1	TRBJ2-7	-	TGTGCCAGCGCGACGGACTGGATTAACTACGAGCAGTACTTC	CASATDWINYEQYF
-	TRBV19	TRBJ2-7	TRBD1	TGTGCCAGTAGTGCCGGGACAGGGAGCTCCTACGAGCAGTACTTC	CASSAGTGSSYEQYF
-	TRBV5-1	TRBJ2-6	TRBD1	TGCGCCAGCAGCTCCTTCCCGGGACAGGGGGCTGGGGCCAACGGCCTGACTTTC	CASSSFPGQGAGANGLTF
-	TRBV6-5	TRBJ2-1	TRBD2	TGTGCCAGCAGTATACTAGCGGGGGTAACCAATGAGCAGTTCTTC	CASSILAGVTNEQFF
few	TRBV28	TRBJ1-2	TRBD1	TGTGCCAGCAACTCTCGACCAGGCAGGGGGCACGATGGCTACACCTTC	CASNSRPGRGHDGYTF
-	TRBV27	TRBJ2-3	-	TGTGCCAGCAGTTTAACACTACTCACAGATACGCAGTATTTT	CASSLTLLTDTQYF
once	TRBV7-3	TRBJ2-1	TRBD1	TGTGCCAGCAGCTCCGGGACAGGGGTTCGTGAGCAGTTCTTC	CASSSGTGVREQFF
-	TRBV30	TRBJ2-3	TRBD2	TGTGCCTGGGGAAGCGGGAGCGGGACAGATACGCAGTATTTT	CAWGSGSGTDTQYF
few	TRBV7-9	TRBJ2-6	TRBD2	TGTGCCAGCAGCTTGACTAGCGGGAGGGCCGGTGGGGCCAACGTCCTGACTTTC	CASSLTSGRAGGANVLTF
-	TRBV10-3	TRBJ1-3	TRBD1	TGTGCCATCGGGACAGGGGCCTACGGCTCTGGAAACACCATATATTTT	CAIGTGAYGSGNTIYF